This section outlines one T cell receptor (beta chain) sequence together with its context. This clone was recorded only once. The target of this receptor is not known. The conserved phenylalanine or tryptophan normally closing the CDR3 is absent here, so this likely arose from a read error. The CDR3 comprises 11 residues, both ends counted. Of all the DNA, just the CDR3 is kept, 33 bases in frame from base 1. At the junction V is shortened by 3 bases and J by 5 bases, with 4 bases in between. The germline V gene provides CDR1 SGHDN and CDR2 FVKESK. The sample comes from a study of CD8+ T cells in alopecia areata (dated by TCRdb to between 2018 and 2020). General notes on the study: The treated patients, all with moderate-to-severe alopecia areata, were enrolled in an open-label pilot trial of oral tofacitinib given at 5 to 10 mg twice daily. In both human patients and the C3H/HeJ mouse model, the study applied high-throughput TCRbeta sequencing to look at T cell clonal expansion in alopecia areata. In treated patients, disease severity was measured using the SALT score, which gives the percentage of scalp surface area affected. On the human side, TCRbeta sequencing was run on scalp tissue and on sorted CD4+ and CD8+ peripheral blood T cells from healthy controls and from alopecia areata patients with either patchy or totalis/universalis disease. TCRbeta CDR3 regions were amplified by immunoSEQ multiplex PCR with 35 Vbeta forward and 13 Jbeta reverse primers. The RNA source kit depended on sample type: the PAXgene miRNA kit for fixed scalp, the miRNeasy kit for PBMCs, and the RNeasy kit for mouse skin. Patients received tofacitinib for 6 to 18 months and were then followed off drug for 6 months to check for delayed response and recurrence. Clonality in the scalp was compared among normal scalp (n=4), patchy alopecia areata scalp (n=8), and alopecia totalis/universalis scalp (n=8). Biopsies were taken from tofacitinib-treated patients at baseline and again at 4 and 24 weeks into treatment, and several of those patients also had a later scalp biopsy. Points the paper makes about the study in general: Scalp clonality and the number of expanded CD8+ clones among the top 100 scalp clones were significantly decreased by tofacitinib. Resident alphabeta T cells in normal human skin are also sequenced, complicating scalp TCR repertoire analysis, unlike mouse skin dominated by gammadelta T cells. Many expanded lesional clones were found to persist in scalp and blood during tofacitinib treatment, and relapse after treatment cessation may be partly explained by this persistence. Compared with mice, TCR sequences shared between patients were less clear, possibly partly because of HLA diversity across the patient population. Compared with normal scalp, lesional scalp had higher clonality and more expanded CD8+ clones, particularly in alopecia totalis/universalis, a pattern that suggests antigenic drive. Because the treated cohort was small and included a single nonresponder, larger studies are needed to assess links between baseline CD8+ expansion and response.

Library preparation employed the immunoSEQ multiplex PCR assay. For TCR sequencing, RNA was extracted from every sample and reverse transcribed into cDNA to serve as template. First-strand cDNA was synthesized with SuperScript III using a 2:1 mix of oligo-dT and random hexamers. Amplification bias was assessed with a synthetic immune receptor repertoire, and residual bias was removed computationally. Per the source publication's procedure: Raw reads were preprocessed to remove errors, and CDR3 was defined by IMGT conventions from the conserved cysteine to phenylalanine. Clonality was computed by normalizing Shannon entropy by log2 of the number of productive unique TCRs and subtracting the result from 1. Whether scalp clones were CD4 or CD8 was inferred by matching scalp TCRbeta sequences against CD4 and CD8 repertoires sorted from blood. TCRdb's version of the immuneACCESS table is confined to in-frame rearrangements and falls short of the full clone set. An unresolved V gene accounts for under half of the shortfall where checked; the remainder is of unknown origin. V and J calls and clone size are those listed in that table; D and trimming were worked out from the DNA. The sample table shows fewer than 250,000 clones, and around 60% are seen once. The ten largest clones take up 0.65% to 0.7% of the sample.

In the paper's terms, the time point label means: around 4 weeks on oral tofacitinib. In light of the paper, this sample's treatment or condition label describes: oral pan-JAK inhibitor, 5-10 mg twice daily. Peripheral blood and lesional scalp punch biopsies were obtained from patients with alopecia areata. After PBMCs were isolated by density centrifugation and stained for CD3, CD4 and CD8, a FACSAria was used to sort CD4+ and CD8+ T cells. The sequenced sample was CD4+ T cells sorted from blood, obtained at week 4, from a patient treated with tofacitinib. This receptor was obtained from a human donor with alopecia areata. The chain employs TRBV14 and TRBJ1-1, with the D gene call left open. This receptor has the CDR3 CASSHRTEAFV. The DNA reads as follows: TGTGCCAGCAGCCACAGAACTGAAGCTTTCGTT.